A single sample is the source of the 29 T cell receptor beta chains below, sequenced in a study of blood T cell repertoires in COVID-19. Produced via immunoSEQ multiplex PCR; TCRdb's table is partial and in-frame only. The sample has about 73,000 clones, 80% to 85% seen once; the top ten hold around 27%. Material: peripheral blood. All receptors come from a human donor in a cohort sampled during active COVID-19.

The chain carries TRBV6-1 and TRBJ2-1; possibly TRBD1 for D (6 bases). From germline, CDR1 is MNHNS and CDR2 SASEGT. The CDR3 loop spans 14 amino acids. Trimming removed 2 bases at V and 1 base at J, with 6 bases between. The CDR3 is CASSETGSYNEQFF. The CDR3 bases are TGTGCCAGCAGTGAAACAGGGTCCTACAATGAGCAGTTCTTC.

The gene calls are TRBV18 and TRBJ2-5, with D unresolved. Germline V lookup: CDR1 KGHSH, CDR2 LQKENI. Trimming took off 0 bases at V and 2 bases at J, with 7 bases between the two ends. The CDR3 has 14 amino acids. The CDR3 here is CASSPPMQQETQYF. CDR3 bases: TGTGCCAGCTCACCACCGATGCAGCAAGAGACCCAGTACTTC.

This clone was observed a single time. This chain connects TRBV19 to TRBJ1-1; 9 bases fit TRBD1. The germline V gene has CDR1 LNHDA and CDR2 SQIVND (reference sequence). The CDR3 contains 17 residues. The V segment lost 6 bases and the J segment 4 bases; nucleotides outside the gene matches: 15. CDR3 region: CASSRTGTGLLTTEAFF. The CDR3 bases are TGTGCCAGTAGCCGTACCGGGACAGGGTTACTTACCACTGAAGCTTTCTTT.

The chain couples TRBV19 to TRBJ2-3; TRBD2 aligns across 11 bases. There are 17 residues in the CDR3. Germline CDR1 reads LNHDA; CDR2 reads SQIVND (reference sequence). The junction had 8 bases not matched to a gene; V was cut back by 6 bases and J by 0 bases. The CDR3 DNA is TGTGCCAGTAGCCCTTTAGCGGGGGGGATCAGCACAGATACGCAGTATTTT. It yields the protein CASSPLAGGISTDTQYF. The full variable domain, rest sourced from reference TRBV19 and TRBJ2-3, is DGGITQSPKYLFRKEGQNVTLSCEQNLNHDAMYWYRQDPGQGLRLIYYSQIVNDFQKGDIAEGYSVSREKKESFPLTVTSAQKNPTAFYLCASSPLAGGISTDTQYFGPGTRLTVL.

The chain combines TRBV7-2 with TRBJ2-1, with a tentative D call TRBD2 (8 bases). Deletions cut 5 bases from V and 2 bases from J, with 13 bases between. The CDR3 covers 15 residues. Germline-derived CDR1 and CDR2 are SGHTA and FQGNSA. The CDR3 region has the DNA TGTGCCAGCAGCCCGGGGGGGACAGCCTACAATGAGCAGTTCTTC. It codes for CASSPGGTAYNEQFF.

The rearrangement joins TRBV11-2 to TRBJ2-7; 8 bases are shared with TRBD1. The V segment lost 4 bases and the J segment 2 bases; nucleotides outside the gene matches: 7. Germline V gives CDR1 SGHAT, CDR2 FQNNGV. This CDR3 has 15 amino acids. This CDR3 is CASSYPLTGAYEQYF. CDR3 DNA sequence: TGTGCCAGCAGCTATCCACTGACAGGGGCCTACGAGCAGTACTTC. The full variable domain, completed using reference TRBV11-2 and TRBJ2-7, is EAGVAQSPRYKIIEKRQSVAFWCNPISGHATLYWYQQILGQGPKLLIQFQNNGVVDDSQLPKDRFSAERLKGVDSTLKIQPAKLEDSAVYLCASSYPLTGAYEQYFGPGTRLTVT.

This chain connects TRBV6-5 to TRBJ1-6; D uncertain. The length of the CDR3 is 13 residues. In germline, CDR1 is MNHEY, CDR2 SVGAGI. The V end was cut by 0 bases, the J end by 7 bases, with 4 bases between. The CDR3 nucleotides are TGTGCCAGCAGTTACTCTCTGAATTCACCCCTCCACTTT. Its protein product is CASSYSLNSPLHF.

Worth noting for this clone: Additional DNA sequences in this sample encode the identical CDR3. The V call is TRBV3-1 (or the pseudogene TRBV3-2), the J call TRBJ1-2, with D perhaps matching TRBD1 (6 bases). V was trimmed by 3 bases and J by 7 bases, leaving 9 bases between them. In germline, CDR1 is LGHDT, CDR2 YNNKEL (reference sequence). The CDR3 sequence is 12 residues long. The CDR3 loop reads CASSHRGSGYTF. The CDR3 DNA is TGTGCCAGCAGCCACAGGGGCAGTGGCTACACCTTC.

The rearrangement joins TRBV6-2 or TRBV6-3 to TRBJ1-1, with D possibly matching TRBD1 (5 bases). CDR1 and CDR2 from the germline V gene are MNHEY and SVGEGT. This CDR3 is 15 amino acids long. V shed 4 bases and J shed 0 bases, with 12 bases lying between them. The CDR3 is CASSSAGHMNTEAFF. CDR3 sequence (DNA): TGTGCCAGCAGTTCCGCAGGGCACATGAACACTGAAGCTTTCTTT.

The DNA for the CDR3 is TGTGCCAGCAGTTCACTAGGCGGGGGGGAGACCCAGTACTTC. The encoded protein is CASSSLGGGETQYF. This chain joins TRBV6-1 and TRBJ2-5; 8 positions agree with TRBD2. V lost 5 bases, J lost 5 bases, and 7 bases stayed unmatched. The CDR3 is 14 amino acids. Germline lookup yields CDR1 MNHNS and CDR2 SASEGT.

CDR3 region: CASSSPRLALINNEQFF. In DNA, the CDR3 is TGTGCCAGCAGCTCCCCCAGGCTAGCCCTTATTAACAATGAGCAGTTCTTC. The genes are TRBV11-2 and TRBJ2-1; D may be TRBD2 (5 bases). Germline CDR1 is SGHAT and CDR2 is FQNNGV. This CDR3 region has 17 residues. V shed 4 bases and J shed 5 bases, with 21 bases lying between them. The whole variable domain, remainder taken from reference TRBV11-2 and TRBJ2-1, is EAGVAQSPRYKIIEKRQSVAFWCNPISGHATLYWYQQILGQGPKLLIQFQNNGVVDDSQLPKDRFSAERLKGVDSTLKIQPAKLEDSAVYLCASSSPRLALINNEQFFGPGTRLTVL.

This clone has just a few counts. V usage is TRBV3-1 (or the pseudogene TRBV3-2) and J usage is TRBJ1-2, with TRBD1 identical over 8 bases. Per the germline V gene, CDR1 is LGHDT and CDR2 is YNNKEL (reference sequence). CDR3 length equals 16 residues. V shed 0 bases, J shed 4 bases, and the junction held 7 bases outside the gene matches. The CDR3 DNA sequence: TGTGCCAGCAGCCAAGATACCCCGGGACAGGCCTATGGCTACACCTTC. Amino acids: CASSQDTPGQAYGYTF.

This clone was seen once. The chain uses TRBV5-1 and TRBJ1-4; 9 bases align to TRBD1. Losses at the gene ends were 4 bases for V and 6 bases for J; bases not matched to a gene: 10. Germline CDR1 reads SGHRS; CDR2 reads YFSETQ. The length of the CDR3 is 16 residues. The CDR3 protein is CASSDETGTGHEKLFF. As DNA, the CDR3 is TGCGCCAGCAGCGACGAGACCGGGACAGGGCATGAAAAACTGTTTTTT.

The V call is TRBV5-1, the J call TRBJ2-2; D is perhaps TRBD1 (5 bases). V lost 4 bases, J lost 4 bases, and 17 bases lay in between. This CDR3 comprises 16 residues. The germline V gene encodes CDR1 SGHRS and CDR2 YFSETQ. The CDR3: CASSRSTAPGTGELFF. CDR3 nucleotides: TGCGCCAGCAGCCGATCGACAGCACCGGGCACCGGGGAGCTGTTTTTT.

The genes are TRBV11-2 and TRBJ1-4; weak D call: TRBD1 (5 bases). V was clipped by 1 base and J by 1 base, with 13 bases between them. The germline CDR1 and CDR2 sequences are SGHAT and FQNNGV. This CDR3 comprises 17 residues. This CDR3 reads CASSLARGRGTNEKLFF. The CDR3 DNA follows: TGTGCCAGCAGCTTAGCTCGAGGAAGGGGAACTAATGAAAAACTGTTTTTT.

A single count supports this clone. The chain combines TRBV5-1 with TRBJ1-4, with unresolved D. Germline CDR1 is SGHRS and CDR2 is YFSETQ. V was trimmed by 0 bases and J by 4 bases, leaving 7 bases between them. The CDR3 extends over 14 amino acids. For the CDR3, the DNA is TGCGCCAGCAGCTTGGTCGGGGTTAATGAAAAACTGTTTTTT. Its protein is CASSLVGVNEKLFF.

This sequence joins TRBV9 and TRBJ2-3; TRBD2 aligns across 14 bases. The V gene's germline CDR1 is SGDLS and CDR2 YYNGEE. This CDR3 has 17 residues. Germline trimming cut 4 bases from V and 6 bases from J; bases unmatched to any gene: 10. CDR3 sequence: CASSFSTSGGASDTQYF. CDR3 sequence (DNA): TGTGCCAGCAGCTTCTCGACTAGCGGGGGGGCGTCGGATACGCAGTATTTT.

In its sample, this clone was seen once. The chain links TRBV19 to TRBJ2-3; maybe TRBD1 (5 bases). This CDR3 comprises 14 residues. The V and J ends lost 4 bases and 4 bases respectively, with 12 bases between them. Germline CDR1 reads LNHDA; CDR2 reads SQIVND (reference sequence). The CDR3 bases are TGTGCCAGTAGTACCCGAGCAGGGTCAGATACGCAGTATTTT. Translating it yields CASSTRAGSDTQYF. The whole variable domain, filled in from reference TRBV19 and TRBJ2-3, reads DGGITQSPKYLFRKEGQNVTLSCEQNLNHDAMYWYRQDPGQGLRLIYYSQIVNDFQKGDIAEGYSVSREKKESFPLTVTSAQKNPTAFYLCASSTRAGSDTQYFGPGTRLTVL.

The chain couples TRBV5-1 to TRBJ2-7; TRBD1 matches at 9 bases. This CDR3 spans 14 amino acids. In germline, CDR1 is SGHRS, CDR2 YFSETQ. J was trimmed by 5 bases and V by 9 bases; bases with no gene match: 12. CDR3 DNA: TGCGCCACTTCTATCGGGACAGGGAGGAACGAGCAGTACTTC. Protein sequence: CATSIGTGRNEQYF.

The genes are TRBV7-2 and TRBJ2-7, with TRBD1 matching 7 bases. This CDR3 is built from 14 residues. Germline CDR1 and CDR2: SGHTA and FQGNSA. V was clipped by 5 bases and J by 2 bases; unmatched bases: 6. As DNA, the CDR3 is TGTGCCAGCAGCCTCCAGACAGGGACCTACGAGCAGTACTTC. Protein: CASSLQTGTYEQYF.

The V gene is TRBV10-3, the J gene TRBJ1-1; possibly TRBD1 for D (5 bases). Germline V gene lookup returns CDR1 ENHRY and CDR2 SYGVKD. V was pared by 5 bases and J by 6 bases, with 13 bases between. This CDR3 is 13 amino acids long. This CDR3 is CAISPQGGAEAFF. CDR3 coding DNA: TGTGCCATCAGTCCCCAGGGAGGCGCTGAAGCTTTCTTT.

This clone was detected a few times. The rearrangement links TRBV6-2 or TRBV6-3 to TRBJ2-3, with 8 bases identical to TRBD1. The CDR3 spans 14 residues. The germline V gene has CDR1 MNHEY and CDR2 SVGEGT. The V segment lost 2 bases and the J segment 4 bases; nucleotides outside the gene matches: 2. CDR3: CASSYPDRADTQYF. The CDR3, as DNA: TGTGCCAGCAGTTACCCGGACAGGGCAGATACGCAGTATTTT.

The chain combines TRBV11-2 with TRBJ2-7, with a possible D match to TRBD1 (5 bases). This CDR3 spans 14 amino acids. V shed 2 bases and J shed 3 bases, with 11 bases lying between them. The germline V gene has CDR1 SGHAT and CDR2 FQNNGV. The CDR3 loop is CASSLSAGIYEQYF. CDR3 DNA: TGTGCCAGCAGCTTATCGGCAGGGATCTACGAGCAGTACTTC.

V gene TRBV6-2 or TRBV6-3 combines with J gene TRBJ1-4; D unclear. V lost 0 bases and J lost 0, with 5 bases in between. Germline V gives CDR1 MNHEY, CDR2 SVGEGT. This CDR3 contains 15 residues. The CDR3 loop is CASSYSGATNEKLFF. The CDR3 DNA reads as TGTGCCAGCAGTTACTCCGGAGCAACTAATGAAAAACTGTTTTTT.

The CDR3 coding sequence is TGTGCCAGCAGTTACCGGGGGGCAGCCAAAAACATTCAGTACTTC. Protein product: CASSYRGAAKNIQYF. This chain links TRBV6-5 with TRBJ2-4, with D possibly TRBD2 on 7 matching bases. The CDR3 has 15 residues. Trimming took 2 bases from V and 0 from J, leaving 8 bases between them. Germline-derived CDR1 and CDR2 are MNHEY and SVGAGI.

The rearrangement links TRBV7-9 to TRBJ1-4; D not certain. The CDR3 spans 14 residues. V was shortened by 5 bases and J by 3 bases, with 10 bases between the two germline ends. The germline CDR1 and CDR2 sequences are SEHNR and FQNEAQ (reference sequence). CDR3 protein: CASSEGQANEKLFF. CDR3 in DNA: TGTGCCAGCAGCGAGGGCCAGGCTAATGAAAAACTGTTTTTT.

This sequence joins TRBV12-3 or TRBV12-4 and TRBJ2-3; weak D call: TRBD1 (6 bases). This CDR3 region has 13 residues. Trimming pared 10 bases from V and 4 bases from J, leaving 15 bases between. In nucleotides, the CDR3 is TGTGCCACCGATGCAGGGGACGCAGATACGCAGTATTTT. Protein product: CATDAGDADTQYF.

This chain joins TRBV9 and TRBJ2-3, with TRBD1 as a possible D gene (6 bases). Trimming removed 0 bases from V and 9 bases from J, with 23 bases in between. CDR3 length: 17 residues. Germline loops: CDR1 SGDLS, CDR2 YYNGEE. CDR3 loop: CASSVGDSRGGVRTQYF. CDR3 sequence (DNA): TGTGCCAGCAGCGTAGGAGATAGCAGGGGCGGTGTGCGGACGCAGTATTTT.

The chain employs TRBV3-1 (or the pseudogene TRBV3-2) and TRBJ2-7, with D possibly being TRBD2 (5 bases). The CDR3 is 14 residues long. Trimming took 3 bases from V and 6 from J, leaving 15 bases between them. CDR1 is LGHDT and CDR2 is YNNKEL in the germline V gene (reference sequence). The chain's CDR3 is CASSHSGLDREQYF. Here the CDR3 DNA reads TGTGCCAGCAGCCATTCGGGGTTAGATCGCGAGCAGTACTTC.